This is a list of T cell receptor beta chains from one sample in a study of T cells after yellow fever vaccination. TCRdb reprocessed the 5' RACE reads with MiXCR, giving one entry per CDR3 protein. The sample holds roughly 68,000 distinct CDR3 sequences; about 6.5% are singletons and the top ten take 30% to 45%. Sample: CD8+ T cells sorted from PBMCs, taken roughly 45 days after the first yellow fever vaccination. All receptors come from a man between 18 and 35 years old who received the YFV17D yellow fever vaccine. Both conserved end residues are part of each CDR3. Each record gives: D gene, V gene, CDR3 length, J gene, clone size, CDR3 protein, CDR3 DNA. A D gene is named only where the DNA matches it firmly. Expanded clones are given a class, and other clones once, few, many or no size at all.

d_call: TRBD2
v_call: TRBV4-2
cdr3_length: 17
j_call: TRBJ2-3
clone_size: many
cdr3_aa: CASSPRTSGGLADTQYF
cdr3_nt: TGTGCCAGCAGCCCCCGGACTAGCGGGGGTCTAGCCGATACGCAGTATTTT

d_call: .
v_call: TRBV12-5
cdr3_length: 12
j_call: TRBJ2-1
clone_size: many
cdr3_aa: CASGLGWNEQFF
cdr3_nt: TGTGCTAGTGGTTTGGGTTGGAATGAGCAGTTCTTC

d_call: .
v_call: TRBV4-3
cdr3_length: 16
j_call: TRBJ2-6
clone_size: many
cdr3_aa: CASSQVRETGANVLTF
cdr3_nt: TGCGCCAGCAGCCAAGTGAGGGAAACAGGGGCCAACGTCCTGACTTTC

d_call: .
v_call: TRBV4-1
cdr3_length: 15
j_call: TRBJ1-1
clone_size: many
cdr3_aa: CASSQVRQGGTEAFF
cdr3_nt: TGCGCCAGCAGCCAAGTCCGGCAGGGAGGAACTGAAGCTTTCTTT

d_call: .
v_call: TRBV18
cdr3_length: 14
j_call: TRBJ2-1
clone_size: .
cdr3_aa: CASSPRVTYNEQFF
cdr3_nt: TGTGCCAGCTCCCCGAGGGTCACCTACAATGAGCAGTTCTTC

d_call: .
v_call: TRBV11-3
cdr3_length: 16
j_call: TRBJ2-4
clone_size: many
cdr3_aa: CASSSRSGLAKNIQYF
cdr3_nt: TGTGCCAGCAGCTCCCGGAGCGGCCTAGCCAAAAACATTCAGTACTTC

d_call: .
v_call: TRBV4-1
cdr3_length: 14
j_call: TRBJ1-5
clone_size: .
cdr3_aa: CASSQRRDNQPQHF
cdr3_nt: TGCGCCAGCAGCCAGAGGAGAGACAATCAGCCCCAGCATTTT

d_call: .
v_call: TRBV6-5
cdr3_length: 17
j_call: TRBJ1-1
clone_size: many
cdr3_aa: CASSSLPRTDMNTEAFF
cdr3_nt: TGTGCCAGCAGTTCCCTTCCCAGGACAGATATGAACACTGAAGCTTTCTTT

d_call: .
v_call: TRBV6-5
cdr3_length: 14
j_call: TRBJ2-7
clone_size: few
cdr3_aa: CASSYGVISYEQYF
cdr3_nt: TGTGCCAGCAGTTACGGGGTGATATCCTACGAGCAGTACTTC

d_call: .
v_call: TRBV5-1
cdr3_length: 14
j_call: TRBJ2-3
clone_size: few
cdr3_aa: CASSLETNTDTQYF
cdr3_nt: TGCGCCAGCAGCTTGGAGACAAACACAGATACGCAGTATTTT

d_call: TRBD2
v_call: TRBV12-3/TRBV12-4
cdr3_length: 16
j_call: TRBJ2-2
clone_size: .
cdr3_aa: CASSDLSGGKTGELFF
cdr3_nt: TGTGCCAGCAGTGATCTTAGCGGGGGTAAAACCGGGGAGCTGTTTTTT

d_call: .
v_call: TRBV9
cdr3_length: 16
j_call: TRBJ2-5
clone_size: .
cdr3_aa: CASSVVGLDLGETQYF
cdr3_nt: TGTGCCAGCAGCGTAGTTGGGTTGGACCTAGGGGAGACCCAGTACTTC

d_call: .
v_call: TRBV27
cdr3_length: 15
j_call: TRBJ1-6
clone_size: few
cdr3_aa: CASSPPPAYNSPLHF
cdr3_nt: TGTGCCAGCAGTCCACCGCCGGCCTATAATTCACCCCTCCACTTT

d_call: TRBD2
v_call: TRBV20-1
cdr3_length: 17
j_call: TRBJ2-3
clone_size: few
cdr3_aa: CSASRWGGLAESDTQYF
cdr3_nt: TGCAGTGCTTCACGCTGGGGAGGACTAGCGGAATCAGATACGCAGTATTTT

d_call: .
v_call: TRBV12-3/TRBV12-4
cdr3_length: 12
j_call: TRBJ2-3
clone_size: .
cdr3_aa: CASSIETDTQYF
cdr3_nt: TGTGCCAGCAGTATCGAGACAGATACGCAGTATTTT

d_call: TRBD1
v_call: TRBV4-1
cdr3_length: 15
j_call: TRBJ1-2
clone_size: many
cdr3_aa: CASSHTGTGGYGYTF
cdr3_nt: TGCGCCAGCAGCCATACCGGGACAGGGGGCTATGGCTACACCTTC

d_call: .
v_call: TRBV6-5
cdr3_length: 14
j_call: TRBJ2-5
clone_size: many
cdr3_aa: CASSFLDLPETQYF
cdr3_nt: TGTGCCAGCAGTTTTCTCGATCTCCCAGAGACCCAGTACTTC

d_call: .
v_call: TRBV5-1
cdr3_length: 13
j_call: TRBJ2-7
clone_size: .
cdr3_aa: CASSLGEIYEQYF
cdr3_nt: TGCGCCAGCAGCTTGGGGGAAATTTACGAGCAGTACTTC

d_call: TRBD1
v_call: TRBV6-1
cdr3_length: 13
j_call: TRBJ1-1
clone_size: many
cdr3_aa: CASTGTGGLGAFF
cdr3_nt: TGTGCCAGCACCGGGACAGGTGGGCTAGGGGCTTTCTTT

d_call: .
v_call: TRBV21-1
cdr3_length: 16
j_call: TRBJ1-1
clone_size: many
cdr3_aa: CASSKVKSGKNTEAFF
cdr3_nt: TGTGCCAGCAGCAAAGTAAAATCAGGCAAGAACACTGAAGCTTTCTTT

d_call: .
v_call: TRBV7-8
cdr3_length: 11
j_call: TRBJ2-7
clone_size: many
cdr3_aa: CASSPIDEQYF
cdr3_nt: TGTGCCAGCAGCCCCATCGACGAGCAGTACTTC

d_call: TRBD1
v_call: TRBV7-8
cdr3_length: 15
j_call: TRBJ2-1
clone_size: many
cdr3_aa: CASSAPGQGVKEGFF
cdr3_nt: TGTGCCAGCAGCGCGCCGGGACAGGGGGTTAAGGAGGGGTTCTTC

d_call: .
v_call: TRBV7-2
cdr3_length: 13
j_call: TRBJ2-7
clone_size: .
cdr3_aa: CATTRDNSYEQYF
cdr3_nt: TGTGCCACCACCCGGGACAACTCCTACGAGCAGTACTTC

d_call: .
v_call: TRBV7-3
cdr3_length: 15
j_call: TRBJ2-1
clone_size: few
cdr3_aa: CASSPGTPTYNEQFF
cdr3_nt: TGTGCCAGCAGCCCCGGGACCCCTACATACAATGAGCAGTTCTTC

d_call: .
v_call: TRBV12-3/TRBV12-4
cdr3_length: 14
j_call: TRBJ1-3
clone_size: many
cdr3_aa: CASTVTVSGNTIYF
cdr3_nt: TGTGCCAGCACCGTGACAGTCTCTGGAAACACCATATATTTT

d_call: TRBD2
v_call: TRBV20-1
cdr3_length: 15
j_call: TRBJ2-1
clone_size: .
cdr3_aa: CSFPQRGITYNEQFF
cdr3_nt: TGCAGTTTCCCTCAGCGGGGCATAACCTACAATGAGCAGTTCTTC

d_call: .
v_call: TRBV12-3/TRBV12-4
cdr3_length: 18
j_call: TRBJ2-3
clone_size: few
cdr3_aa: CASSHSRLYEGNTDTQYF
cdr3_nt: TGTGCCAGCAGCCATAGTCGGCTCTACGAGGGGAACACAGATACGCAGTATTTT

d_call: .
v_call: TRBV19
cdr3_length: 11
j_call: TRBJ2-1
clone_size: .
cdr3_aa: CASKVGNEQFF
cdr3_nt: TGTGCCAGTAAGGTGGGAAACGAGCAGTTCTTC

d_call: TRBD2
v_call: TRBV5-1
cdr3_length: 16
j_call: TRBJ2-3
clone_size: few
cdr3_aa: CASSLAASGGTDTQYF
cdr3_nt: TGCGCCAGCAGCTTGGCGGCTAGCGGGGGCACAGATACGCAGTATTTT